This TCR beta chain was obtained from a study of cytomegalovirus exposure and HLA in healthy donors. 60 Vbeta and 13 Jbeta primers were used in PCR. The protocol was immunoSEQ multiplex PCR, while the TCRdb copy is restricted to in-frame clones and leaves out a portion. This sample has around 120,000 clones, with around 75% found just once. Donors in the study were healthy people who gave bone marrow. General study results and limits: Among CMV-associated TCR beta chains, most appeared HLA-restricted in a later analysis. Most TCR beta V segments were productive about 87% or about 30% of the time in an earlier analysis.

The J segment lost 4 bases and the V segment lost 6 bases, leaving 5 bases of the junction unmatched. Germline V gives CDR1 MNHNS, CDR2 SASEGT. CDR3 length: 15 amino acids. Of note for this clone: Its matching antigen is unknown.

The origin of this receptor is a woman aged 45-65 years in good health and CMV-seropositive. Sequenced material: PBMCs. The chain employs TRBV6-1 and TRBJ1-4; 10 bases align to TRBD1. The CDR3 is CASRSRDRGNEKLFF. In nucleotides, the CDR3 is TGTGCCAGCAGGAGCCGGGACAGGGGTAATGAAAAACTGTTTTTT.